What follows are 10 T cell receptor beta chains derived from one specimen sequenced in a study of cytomegalovirus exposure and HLA in healthy donors (dated by TCRdb to between 2016 and 2019). The library was made by the immunoSEQ multiplex PCR assay. A mixture of 60 forward primers for TCR Vbeta segments and 13 reverse primers for TCR Jbeta segments was used in the multiplex PCR. TCRdb retrieved this table from immuneACCESS and kept in-frame rearrangements only. Not all clones are present; in checked studies, unresolved V genes account for under half, and no reason is known for the remainder. This sample holds approximately 200,000 clones; 82% were observed only once. Of the sample, 0.098% falls within the top ten clones. The sequencing input was PBMCs. These receptors were collected from a boy between 2 and 15 years old in good health and CMV-seronegative.

The chain recombines TRBV4-3 with TRBJ2-1; D is unresolved. The germline V gene encodes CDR1 LGHNA and CDR2 YSLEER. V was clipped by 4 bases and J by 0 bases, with 16 bases between them. This CDR3 comprises 17 residues. The DNA for the CDR3 is TGCGCCAGCAGCCGCCACTCCGGGTCGAGCTCCTACAATGAGCAGTTCTTC. Protein: CASSRHSGSSSYNEQFF.

The chain combines TRBV11-2 with TRBJ1-2; D gene uncertain. CDR1 SGHAT and CDR2 FQNNGV come from the germline V gene. Trimming pared 1 base from V and 4 bases from J, leaving 4 bases between. This CDR3 comprises 12 residues. This chain's CDR3 is CASSLVGYGYTF. CDR3 sequence (DNA): TGTGCCAGCAGCTTAGTCGGCTATGGCTACACCTTC.

CDR3 DNA sequence: TGTGCCAGTAGTTTTTCACTAGCGGGCTACGAGCAGTACTTC. Amino acid sequence: CASSFSLAGYEQYF. The chain is built from TRBV19 and TRBJ2-5; 9 positions agree with TRBD2. TRBJ2-7 explains the end of the DNA better; the J call may be wrong. Germline CDR1 is LNHDA and CDR2 is SQIVND (reference sequence). The CDR3 extends over 14 amino acids.

This clone occurred once. The chain combines TRBV4-2 with TRBJ2-2; 7 nucleotides agree with TRBD2. The V gene end was trimmed by 1 base and the J gene end by 1 base; junction bases not matched to a gene: 6. The CDR3 sequence is 17 residues long. Per germline, CDR1 LGHNA and CDR2 YNFKEQ. CDR3 loop: CASSQGRGLLNTGELFF. As DNA, the CDR3 is TGTGCCAGCAGCCAAGGTCGGGGACTACTGAACACCGGGGAGCTGTTTTTT.

This clone has more than one count but fewer than ten. The chain joins TRBV6-5 to TRBJ2-3, with 8 bases identical to TRBD1. CDR3 length: 16 amino acids. From germline, CDR1 is MNHEY and CDR2 SVGAGI. V was pared by 2 bases and J by 6 bases, with 10 bases of the junction left unmatched. The DNA for the CDR3 is TGTGCCAGCAGTTACAGTTGGCAGGGGGCGGGGGATACGCAGTATTTT. Its protein product is CASSYSWQGAGDTQYF.

The chain combines TRBV9 with TRBJ1-5, with a possible D match to TRBD1 (5 bases). The ends were cut back, 0 bases at V and 7 bases at J, with 11 bases in the middle. The CDR3 length is 14 residues. CDR1 is SGDLS and CDR2 is YYNGEE in the germline V gene. The CDR3 loop is CASSVGGGTQPQHF. CDR3 sequence (DNA): TGTGCCAGCAGCGTAGGAGGAGGGACCCAGCCCCAGCATTTT.

The chain recombines TRBV10-3 with TRBJ2-1, with D perhaps matching TRBD1 (6 bases). V gave up 5 bases and J gave up 0 bases, with 14 bases separating them. The CDR3 is 16 residues long. Germline V gene sequence: CDR1 ENHRY, CDR2 SYGVKD. The CDR3 protein is CAISKGGQSSYNEQFF. In DNA, the CDR3 is TGTGCCATCAGTAAAGGAGGACAGAGCTCCTACAATGAGCAGTTCTTC.

This clone occurred a few times. The V and J genes are TRBV5-1 and TRBJ2-3; 11 bases agree with TRBD2. The CDR3 extends over 16 amino acids. V gave up 3 bases and J gave up 2 bases; unmatched junction bases: 5. Germline-derived CDR1 and CDR2 are SGHRS and YFSETQ. The CDR3 coding sequence is TGCGCCAGCAGCTCGACTAGCGGGGTTTCCACAGATACGCAGTATTTT. Translation: CASSSTSGVSTDTQYF.

This clone was counted a single time. The rearrangement uses TRBV5-8 and TRBJ1-5; 7 bases match TRBD1. After removal of 4 bases from V and 2 bases from J, the junction contained 6 bases not matched to a gene. This CDR3 has 15 residues. The germline CDR1 and CDR2 sequences are SGHTS and YDEGEE. The CDR3 nucleotides read TGTGCCAGCAGCCGACAGGGACGGGGCAATCAGCCCCAGCATTTT. Amino acids: CASSRQGRGNQPQHF.

The DNA of the CDR3 is TGCGCCAGCAGCATCGGGACAGCAGGGGACGAGCAGTACTTC. It translates to CASSIGTAGDEQYF. V usage is TRBV5-1 and J usage is TRBJ2-7; TRBD1 matches at 7 bases. CDR1 is SGHRS and CDR2 is YFSETQ in the germline V gene. V shed 4 bases and J 5 bases; nucleotides not matched to a gene: 9. The CDR3 is 14 amino acids. The entire variable domain, with the rest obtained from reference TRBV5-1 and TRBJ2-7, is as follows: KAGVTQTPRYLIKTRGQQVTLSCSPISGHRSVSWYQQTPGQGLQFLFEYFSETQRNKGNFPGRFSGRQFSNSRSEMNVSTLELGDSALYLCASSIGTAGDEQYFGPGTRLTVT.